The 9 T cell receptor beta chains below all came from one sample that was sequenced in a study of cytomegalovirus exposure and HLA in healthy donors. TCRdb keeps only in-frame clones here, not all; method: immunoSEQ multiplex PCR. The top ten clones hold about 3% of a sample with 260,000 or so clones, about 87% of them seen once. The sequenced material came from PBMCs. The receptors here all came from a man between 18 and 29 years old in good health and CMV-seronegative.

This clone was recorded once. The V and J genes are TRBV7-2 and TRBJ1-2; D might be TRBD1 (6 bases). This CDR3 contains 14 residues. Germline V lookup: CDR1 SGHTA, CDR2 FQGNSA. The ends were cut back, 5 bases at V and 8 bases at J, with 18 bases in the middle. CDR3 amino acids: CASSASFGGEGYTF. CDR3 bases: TGTGCCAGCAGCGCGTCATTTGGGGGCGAGGGCTACACCTTC.

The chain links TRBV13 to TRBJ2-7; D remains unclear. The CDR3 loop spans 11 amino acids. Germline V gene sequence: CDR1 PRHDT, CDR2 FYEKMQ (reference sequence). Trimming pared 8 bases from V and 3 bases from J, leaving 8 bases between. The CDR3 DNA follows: TGTGCCAGCGGTAGTAGCTACGAGCAGTACTTC. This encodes CASGSSYEQYF.

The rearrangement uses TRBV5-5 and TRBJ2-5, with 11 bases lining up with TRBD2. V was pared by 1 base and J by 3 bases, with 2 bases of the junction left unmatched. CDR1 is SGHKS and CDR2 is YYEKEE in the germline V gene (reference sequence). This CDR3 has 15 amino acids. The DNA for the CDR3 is TGTGCCAGCAGCTTGATACTAGCGGGGGAAGAGACCCAGTACTTC. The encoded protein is CASSLILAGEETQYF.

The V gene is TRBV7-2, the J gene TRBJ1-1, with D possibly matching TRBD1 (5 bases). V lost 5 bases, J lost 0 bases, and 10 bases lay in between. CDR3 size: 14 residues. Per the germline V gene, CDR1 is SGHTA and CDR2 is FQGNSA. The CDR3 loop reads CASSVRTLNTEAFF. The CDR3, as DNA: TGTGCCAGCAGCGTAAGGACACTGAACACTGAAGCTTTCTTT.

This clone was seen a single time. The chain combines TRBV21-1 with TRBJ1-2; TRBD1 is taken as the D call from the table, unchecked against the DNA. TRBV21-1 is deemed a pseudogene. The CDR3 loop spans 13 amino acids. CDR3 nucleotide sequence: TGTGCCGGATCCCGGGACAGGTCTAATGGCTACACCTTC. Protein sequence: CAGSRDRSNGYTF.

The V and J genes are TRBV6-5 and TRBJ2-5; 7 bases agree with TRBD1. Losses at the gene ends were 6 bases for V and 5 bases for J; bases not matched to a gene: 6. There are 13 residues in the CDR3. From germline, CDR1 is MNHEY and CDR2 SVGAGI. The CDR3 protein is CASRRQGTETQYF. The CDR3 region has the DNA TGTGCCAGCAGAAGACAGGGAACGGAGACCCAGTACTTC.

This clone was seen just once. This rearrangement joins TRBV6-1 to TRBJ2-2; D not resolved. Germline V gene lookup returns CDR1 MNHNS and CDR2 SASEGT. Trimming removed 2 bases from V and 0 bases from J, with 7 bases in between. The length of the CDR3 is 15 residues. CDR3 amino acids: CASSEQESNTGELFF. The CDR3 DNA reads TGTGCCAGCAGTGAACAGGAATCGAACACCGGGGAGCTGTTTTTT.

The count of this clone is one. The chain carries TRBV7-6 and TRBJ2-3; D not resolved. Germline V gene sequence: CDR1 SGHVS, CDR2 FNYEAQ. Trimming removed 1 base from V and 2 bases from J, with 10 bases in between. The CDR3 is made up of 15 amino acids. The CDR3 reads CASSLDSYNTDTQYF. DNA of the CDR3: TGTGCCAGCAGCTTAGATAGCTATAACACAGATACGCAGTATTTT.

In DNA, the CDR3 is TGTGCCAGCAGTCTACTAGCGGGTTCAGCCTACGAGCAGTACTTC. This codes for CASSLLAGSAYEQYF. The rearrangement joins TRBV6-5 to TRBJ2-7; TRBD2 matches at 9 bases. Germline assignment: CDR1 MNHEY and CDR2 SVGAGI. The V segment lost 5 bases and the J segment 2 bases; nucleotides outside the gene matches: 7. The CDR3 consists of 15 residues.